This T cell receptor (beta chain) was captured by sequencing in a study of T cell responses to AZD1222 COVID-19 vaccine. Some clones are missing from TCRdb's copy, which holds only in-frame ones; the method was immunoSEQ multiplex PCR. In the table there are roughly 99,000 clones, approximately 90% of which are singletons. This clone was found once. Germline CDR1 is MGHDK and CDR2 is SYGVNS. V was trimmed by 1 base and J by 3 bases, leaving 13 bases between them. This CDR3 region has 15 residues. The TCR originated in an adult in good health. V and J are TRBV25-1 and TRBJ2-7; no definite D call. The sequences come from peripheral blood, collected on day 0 of AZD1222 vaccination. The CDR3 DNA reads TGTGCCAGCAGTGAATTTAACAGTCCCCGCTACGAGCAGTACTTC. Translated: CASSEFNSPRYEQYF.